A single sample is the source of the 6 T cell receptor beta chains below, sequenced in a study of early T cells in non-severe SARS-CoV-2 infection. TCRdb re-analysed the 5' RACE reads in MiXCR, keeping a single row per CDR3 protein. The table shows under 70,000 distinct CDR3 sequences, with around a tenth occurring only once. Sample: whole blood. Receptor source: an adult who was a healthcare worker with PCR-confirmed SARS-CoV-2 infection or an uninfected control (not recorded which).

This chain links TRBV28 with TRBJ1-1; unclear D gene. CDR3 length: 13 amino acids. Deletions cut 2 bases from V and 1 base from J, with 5 bases between. Germline V gives CDR1 MDHEN, CDR2 SYDVKM. CDR3 region: CASSLRQNTEAFF. The CDR3 nucleotides are TGTGCCAGCAGTTTACGACAGAACACTGAAGCTTTCTTT.

This rearrangement joins TRBV6-1 to TRBJ2-1; 12 bases match TRBD2. Per germline, CDR1 MNHNS and CDR2 SASEGT. Trimming removed 6 bases from V and 8 bases from J; junction bases left unmatched: 17. CDR3 size: 18 residues. This CDR3 reads CASRETSGSIGLGDEQFF. The DNA of the CDR3 is TGTGCCAGCAGAGAGACTAGCGGGAGCATCGGACTGGGGGATGAGCAGTTCTTC.

This clonotype was counted many times. CDR3: CAWSAGGSPNEKLFF. The CDR3 nucleotides are TGTGCCTGGAGCGCAGGGGGCAGTCCTAATGAAAAACTGTTTTTT. V is TRBV30 and J is TRBJ1-4; 8 positions agree with TRBD1. This CDR3 has 15 residues. V was pared by 3 bases and J by 3 bases, with 6 bases of the junction left unmatched. Germline V gene lookup returns CDR1 GTSNPN and CDR2 SVGIG (reference sequence). The full variable domain, its missing parts supplied by reference TRBV30 and TRBJ1-4, is SQTIHQWPATLVQPVGSPLSLECTVEGTSNPNLYWYRQAAGRGLQLLFYSVGIGQISSEVPQNLSASRPQDRQFILSSKKLLLSDSGFYLCAWSAGGSPNEKLFFGSGTQLSVL.

Of note for this clonotype: One base away lies a much larger clone, so this may be a sequencing read error. The chain couples TRBV6-1 to TRBJ2-7; D is unclear. CDR3 length equals 15 residues. The germline V gene encodes CDR1 MNHNS and CDR2 SASEGT. V lost 10 bases, J lost 1 base, and 20 bases lay in between. The CDR3 region has the DNA TGTGCCAACAAGGCCGCCCAGCCCGGATCCTACGAGCAGTACTTC. This encodes CANKAAQPGSYEQYF.

Ten or more counts support this clonotype. This chain uses TRBV11-1 with TRBJ2-3; 8 positions match TRBD1. The CDR3 extends over 12 amino acids. Germline values: CDR1 SGHAT, CDR2 FQDESV (reference sequence). With V trimmed by 5 bases and J by 8 bases, 3 bases remained unmatched. The CDR3: CASSPGQGTQYF. The CDR3 DNA sequence: TGTGCCAGCAGCCCCGGACAGGGTACGCAGTATTTT.

This clonotype was seen more than once but under ten times. V is TRBV7-9 and J is TRBJ2-5, with 8 positions matching TRBD2. J lost 3 bases, V lost 4 bases, and 7 bases had no gene match. The CDR3 extends over 15 amino acids. Germline CDR1 reads SEHNR; CDR2 reads FQNEAQ (reference sequence). In nucleotides, the CDR3 is TGTGCCAGCAGCTACCGTGGAGCGGGAGAAGAGACCCAGTACTTC. It yields the protein CASSYRGAGEETQYF.